This paragraph reports one T cell receptor beta chain. The target of this receptor is not known. There are no base qualities to consult, and no much larger clone falls within one base. This sample was taken from a study of CD8 T cells in Susac syndrome (dated by TCRdb to between 2018 and 2021). The study in broad terms: The study used repertoire sequencing to test whether antigen drove CD8+ T cell activation and differentiation in Susac syndrome. Results the study describes overall, beyond this receptor: The number of individuals in the TCR sequencing and HLA analysis was recognized as being relatively small.

Peripheral blood CD8+ and CD4+ T cells from healthy donors, Susac syndrome patients and multiple sclerosis patients were profiled by high-throughput TCR beta sequencing. Multiple sclerosis controls were treatment-naive patients with stable or active relapsing-remitting disease fulfilling revised McDonald criteria. Bulk CD8+ and CD4+ T cells were purified magnetically by negative isolation, whereas CD8+ TEMRA cells were enriched by FACS. Blood was drawn into EDTA tubes, processed within 24 hours, and PBMCs were isolated by density gradient centrifugation. PBMCs intended for TCR sequencing were cryopreserved in liquid nitrogen and were subsequently thawed in a 37 degrees C water bath. The sorted or isolated CD4+, CD8+ and CD8+ TEMRA cells had a purity of 90% or higher. RNA was extracted with the RNeasy kit and about 0.5 to 1 ug was reverse transcribed using random hexamers. The immunoSEQ multiplex PCR assay, covering 54 Vbeta and 13 Jbeta segments, was used to amplify TCR beta CDR3 regions. Bias from PCR amplification was corrected by using a synthetic template baseline for primer optimization and for computational correction. In the authors' own workflow: Reads were annotated to V, D and J genes according to IMGT and were analyzed with immunoSEQ Analyzer, with only productive sequences retained. Clonality was calculated as one minus the Shannon entropy normalized by log2 of the number of productive unique sequences. For each patient and control, public and private clones were evaluated among the 100 most prevalent clones. Clones were defined as Susac-specific when absent from the healthy and MS cohorts, from 1052 published viral clones and from other ImmuneACCESS disease sequences. TCRdb cleaned the public reads at Q25 with fastp, built clones with MiXCR and kept in-frame beta chains. All rows with the same CDR3 protein become a single entry with the most common DNA and genes. The V and J calls and clone size come from TCRdb's table, not from the authors' own analysis. Present in this sample are about 300,000 distinct CDR3 sequences, 90% to 95% of which were seen just once. The ten largest make up more than 0.06% of the sample.

Including cysteine and phenylalanine, the CDR3 has 16 amino acids. Only the CDR3 DNA is retained, 48 bases long and in frame from the first base. Trimming leaves V shorter by 5 bases and J shorter by 1 base, with the junction holding 8 bases beyond the gene matches. The sequenced material came from CD4+ T cells from PBMCs. This TCR was sampled from a human donor with multiple sclerosis. Recombination connected TRBV12-3 or TRBV12-4 to TRBJ1-2; TRBD1 agrees with 9 junctional bases. The bases are TGTGCCAGCAGTCCTTCTACAGGGGGCATTAACTATGGCTACACCTTC. The translation is CASSPSTGGINYGYTF.